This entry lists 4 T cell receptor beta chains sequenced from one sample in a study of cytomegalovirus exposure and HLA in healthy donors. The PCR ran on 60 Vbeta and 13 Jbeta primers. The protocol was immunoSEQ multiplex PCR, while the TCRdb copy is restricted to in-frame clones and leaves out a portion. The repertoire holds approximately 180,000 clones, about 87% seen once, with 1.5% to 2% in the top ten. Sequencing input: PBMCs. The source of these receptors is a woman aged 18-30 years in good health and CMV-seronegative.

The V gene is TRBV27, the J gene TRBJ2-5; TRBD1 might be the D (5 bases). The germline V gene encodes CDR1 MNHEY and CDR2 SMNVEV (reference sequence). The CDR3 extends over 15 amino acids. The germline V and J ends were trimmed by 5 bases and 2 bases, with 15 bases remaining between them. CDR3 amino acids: CASSPGPGIQETQYF. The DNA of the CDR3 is TGTGCCAGCAGTCCCGGGCCAGGGATTCAAGAGACCCAGTACTTC.

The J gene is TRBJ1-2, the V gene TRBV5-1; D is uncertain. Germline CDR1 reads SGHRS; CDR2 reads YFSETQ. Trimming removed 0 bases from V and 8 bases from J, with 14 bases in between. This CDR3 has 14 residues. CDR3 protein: CASSLGAGMKGYTF. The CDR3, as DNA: TGCGCCAGCAGCTTGGGGGCGGGAATGAAAGGCTACACCTTC.

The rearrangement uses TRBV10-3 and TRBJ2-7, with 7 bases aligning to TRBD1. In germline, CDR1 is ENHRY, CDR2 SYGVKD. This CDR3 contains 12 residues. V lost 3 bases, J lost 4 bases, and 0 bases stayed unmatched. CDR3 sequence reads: CAISEQGYEQYF. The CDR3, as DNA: TGTGCCATCAGTGAACAGGGGTACGAGCAGTACTTC.

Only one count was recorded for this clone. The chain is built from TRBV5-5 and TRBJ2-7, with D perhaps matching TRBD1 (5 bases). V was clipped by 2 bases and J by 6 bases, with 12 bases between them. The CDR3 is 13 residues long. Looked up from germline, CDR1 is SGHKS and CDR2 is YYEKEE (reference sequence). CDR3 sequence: CASSFSGSGEQYF. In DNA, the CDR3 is TGTGCCAGCAGCTTTTCAGGGTCTGGCGAGCAGTACTTC.